The clone carrying this T cell receptor (beta chain) has a handful of counts. Its cognate antigen is unknown. This sample was included in a study of human T cells and chemical hapten exposure. The ends were cut back, 3 bases at V and 1 base at J, with 9 bases in the middle. Germline V CDR1 and CDR2: KGHSH, LQKENI. The length of the CDR3 is 14 residues. Study outcomes and limitations: Expanded TCRs formed significantly more large CDR3 similarity clusters than controls.

Via MiXCR, TCRdb re-called the RACE reads, giving one row per CDR3 protein. The table has some 96,000 distinct CDR3 sequences, 9.3% seen once. Sample time point: patch test 2, 6 weeks after DPC sensitization. Stated treatment: therapeutic diphenylcyclopropenone sensitization with weekly scalp DPC. The gene calls are TRBV18 and TRBJ2-5; a weak D match, TRBD1 (5 bases). This clonotype was obtained from a woman in her thirties or forties with alopecia areata. Some clones in this sample may be carry-over from other donors' samples. The material sequenced was whole blood, taken in connection with sensitization to the hapten diphenylcyclopropenone (DPC). CDR3 DNA: TGTGCCAGCTCACCGCAGGGCCCCCAAGAGACCCAGTACTTC. Protein sequence: CASSPQGPQETQYF. The full variable domain, in which reference TRBV18 and TRBJ2-5 provide the parts outside the CDR3, is NAGVMQNPRHLVRRRGQEARLRCSPMKGHSHVYWYRQLPEEGLKFMVYLQKENIIDESGMPKERFSAEFPKEGPSILRIQQVVRGDSAAYFCASSPQGPQETQYFGPGTRLLVL.